There are many counts of the clone carrying this T cell receptor (beta chain). Its specificity is not known. The record originates from a study of neurological immune-mediated disorders. Study-wide findings and caveats: Healthy controls had more TCR clonal expansion than multiple sclerosis, which showed the least, whereas HTLV-1-associated myelopathy showed the most. The multiple sclerosis repertoire cluster had no clinical or MRI feature associated with it.

The length of the CDR3 is 15 residues. CDR1 is DFQATT, CDR2 SNEGSKA, per germline (reference sequence). V was pared by 6 bases and J by 2 bases, with 9 bases of the junction left unmatched. From 2 million PBMCs stored at -80 C, the unsorted libraries were generated. 5'RACE employing 10-nucleotide random UMIs yielded the cDNA. MiXCR, applied by TCRdb to the 5' RACE reads, yields one record per CDR3 protein. In the table there are about 33,000 distinct CDR3 sequences, over 1.2% of which are singletons. Sequencing used PBMCs. This rearrangement joins TRBV20-1 to TRBJ2-1; 8 bases match TRBD2. The sequence was obtained from a woman in her twenties or thirties with multiple sclerosis. The chain's CDR3 is CSARPRGGPYNEQFF. In DNA form, the CDR3 reads TGCAGTGCGCGGCCCCGCGGGGGGCCCTACAATGAGCAGTTCTTC.